One sample yielded the 30 T cell receptor beta chains listed below, sequenced in a study of T cell repertoires in cytomegalovirus infection. MiXCR, run by TCRdb on the reads, gives a single entry per CDR3 protein. The repertoire holds hundreds of thousands of distinct CDR3 sequences, with 30% to 40% as singletons. Their target antigens are unknown. The sample was cultured PBMCs, taken from culture after CMV antigen stimulation. All receptors come from a human donor in good health (CMV status not recorded). Some clones in this sample may be carry-over from other donors' samples.

This rearrangement joins TRBV7-6 to TRBJ2-2; 7 bases fit TRBD1. Trimming took 5 bases from V and 3 from J; bases not matched to a gene: 9. Germline CDR1 and CDR2: SGHVS and FNYEAQ. This CDR3 region has 16 residues. The CDR3 region is CASSPEAQGYTGELFF. As DNA, the CDR3 is TGTGCCAGCAGCCCCGAGGCACAGGGGTACACCGGGGAGCTGTTTTTT.

Ten or more counts support this clonotype. This sequence joins TRBV28 and TRBJ2-5; D is unresolved. The ends were cut back, 4 bases at V and 5 bases at J, with 8 bases in the middle. This CDR3 is built from 12 residues. Germline V gene data show CDR1 as MDHEN and CDR2 as SYDVKM. In DNA, the CDR3 is TGTGCCAGCAGTTCCCCTGAGGAGACCCAGTACTTC. Encoded protein: CASSSPEETQYF.

J is TRBJ2-1 and V is TRBV12-3 or TRBV12-4, with 14 bases lining up with TRBD2. Trimming cost V 5 bases and J 8 bases; bases outside gene matches: 5. The CDR3 loop spans 15 amino acids. CDR3 DNA sequence: TGTGCCAGCAGTGGCGGGACTAGCGGGAGTCATGAGCAGTTCTTC. Amino acids: CASSGGTSGSHEQFF.

The gene calls are TRBV28 and TRBJ2-2; D is perhaps TRBD2 (7 bases). Germline CDR1 is MDHEN and CDR2 is SYDVKM. The V and J ends lost 4 bases and 4 bases respectively, with 28 bases between them. The CDR3 is made up of 20 amino acids. CDR3 region: CASSYGPRGSGGKATGELFF. In DNA, the CDR3 is TGTGCCAGCAGTTATGGCCCCAGGGGTTCCGGGGGGAAAGCCACCGGGGAGCTGTTTTTT.

There are a few counts of this clonotype. The chain uses TRBV11-2 and TRBJ1-1; no definite D call. Germline assignment: CDR1 SGHAT and CDR2 FQNNGV. The length of the CDR3 is 14 residues. Trimming pared 6 bases from V and 2 bases from J, leaving 13 bases between. CDR3 in amino acids: CASSQSGGNTEAFF. For the CDR3, the DNA is TGTGCCAGCAGTCAAAGTGGTGGAAACACTGAAGCTTTCTTT.

About this clonotype: Without the conserved terminal phenylalanine or tryptophan, this CDR3 likely stems from a read error. The chain links TRBV2 to TRBJ1-4, with 8 nucleotides matching TRBD1. The CDR3 is 15 amino acids. CDR1 is SNHLY, CDR2 FYNNEI, per germline. The trim removed 4 bases at V and 6 bases at J, leaving 7 bases unmatched. The CDR3 is CASSAPGGAYEKLFL. In DNA, the CDR3 is TGTGCCAGCAGTGCTCCAGGGGGCGCCTATGAAAAACTGTTTTTG.

The chain employs TRBV4-3 and TRBJ2-1; maybe TRBD2 (6 bases). V lost 0 bases to trimming and J lost 9 bases, with 18 bases between them. CDR3 length: 16 amino acids. Germline V gene data show CDR1 as LGHNA and CDR2 as YSLEER. The CDR3 spells CASSQDVFRGDTEQFF. CDR3 in DNA: TGCGCCAGCAGCCAAGACGTCTTTCGCGGGGATACTGAGCAGTTCTTC.

This clonotype occurred once. This rearrangement joins TRBV27 to TRBJ2-7, with 8 positions matching TRBD2. CDR3 length equals 14 residues. Looked up from germline, CDR1 is MNHEY and CDR2 is SMNVEV (reference sequence). Unmatched junction bases numbered 7, after V lost 7 bases and J lost 2 bases. The CDR3 DNA reads TGTGCCAGCAAGGGGGTACTAGCGGCCTACGAGCAGTACTTC. Residues: CASKGVLAAYEQYF.

This clonotype was recorded a few times. This chain uses TRBV12-3 or TRBV12-4 with TRBJ2-2, with D possibly matching TRBD2 (5 bases). V was trimmed by 6 bases and J by 7 bases, leaving 12 bases between them. This CDR3 has 13 amino acids. CDR3 amino acids: CASRVGGGGELFF. CDR3 nucleotides: TGTGCCAGCAGGGTGGGTGGAGGCGGGGAGCTGTTTTTT.

The chain uses TRBV12-3 or TRBV12-4 and TRBJ1-4; D unresolved. The V end lost 6 bases, the J end lost 5 bases, and 10 bases lay between the germline ends. CDR3 length: 13 amino acids. CDR3 loop: CASRVALNEKLFF. Here the CDR3 DNA reads TGTGCCAGCAGGGTCGCGCTCAATGAAAAACTGTTTTTT.

This chain connects TRBV2 to TRBJ2-1, with 7 nucleotides matching TRBD1. CDR3 length equals 15 residues. Germline V gene data show CDR1 as SNHLY and CDR2 as FYNNEI. The trim removed 8 bases at V and 5 bases at J, leaving 12 bases unmatched. The CDR3: CASYRRDSMNNEQFF. The CDR3 DNA reads TGTGCCAGCTACCGAAGGGACAGCATGAACAATGAGCAGTTCTTC. Full variable domain (missing parts from reference TRBV2 and TRBJ2-1): EPEVTQTPSHQVTQMGQEVILRCVPISNHLYFYWYRQILGQKVEFLVSFYNNEISEKSEIFDDQFSVERPDGSNFTLKIRSTKLEDSAMYFCASYRRDSMNNEQFFGPGTRLTVL.

In this sample, this clonotype turned up a few times. The chain combines TRBV7-6 with TRBJ2-5, with TRBD1 as a possible D gene (5 bases). The length of the CDR3 is 13 residues. Germline V gives CDR1 SGHVS, CDR2 FNYEAQ. V lost 7 bases and J lost 0, with 9 bases in between. The CDR3 DNA follows: TGTGCCAGCACCCGACAGAACCAAGAGACCCAGTACTTC. This sequence encodes CASTRQNQETQYF.

This chain links TRBV20-1 with TRBJ2-2, with D unclear. The V gene's germline CDR1 is DFQATT and CDR2 SNEGSKA (reference sequence). The CDR3 sequence is 12 residues long. With 0 bases removed from V and 5 bases from J, the gap between germline ends came to 4 bases. The CDR3 reads CSARDLTGELFF. The CDR3 DNA follows: TGCAGTGCTAGAGATTTGACCGGGGAGCTGTTTTTT.

The chain carries TRBV5-4 and TRBJ2-7; 9 bases are shared with TRBD1. Germline values: CDR1 SGHNT, CDR2 YYREEE (reference sequence). The CDR3 loop spans 16 amino acids. Trimming took 4 bases from V and 1 from J; bases not matched to a gene: 9. DNA for the CDR3: TGTGCCAGCAGCGGGACGGACAGGGGCTCGTCCTACGAGCAGTACTTC. Translating it yields CASSGTDRGSSYEQYF.

This clonotype has more than one count but fewer than ten. V usage is TRBV20-1 and J usage is TRBJ1-4, with D possibly being TRBD1 (6 bases). The CDR3 has 14 amino acids. Deletions cut 2 bases from V and 4 bases from J, with 11 bases between. CDR1 DFQATT and CDR2 SNEGSKA come from the germline V gene (reference sequence). The CDR3 spells CSARFVRGNEKLFF. For the CDR3, the DNA is TGCAGTGCTAGATTTGTCAGGGGTAATGAAAAACTGTTTTTT.

This clonotype appeared a single time. The rearrangement joins TRBV19 to TRBJ2-7; 10 nucleotides agree with TRBD2. The germline V gene encodes CDR1 LNHDA and CDR2 SQIVND (reference sequence). The V gene end was trimmed by 3 bases and the J gene end by 0 bases; junction bases not matched to a gene: 2. There are 15 residues in the CDR3. CDR3 DNA sequence: TGTGCCAGTAGTATTGCTAGCGGGAGCTCCTACGAGCAGTACTTC. Translated: CASSIASGSSYEQYF.

The chain carries TRBV20-1 and TRBJ2-1, with 15 bases identical to TRBD2. Germline lookup yields CDR1 DFQATT and CDR2 SNEGSKA (reference sequence). Trimming cost V 4 bases and J 7 bases; bases outside gene matches: 8. The CDR3 has 16 residues. The CDR3 loop reads CSATRRTSGRGNEQFF. The CDR3 DNA follows: TGCAGTGCTACGCGCCGGACTAGCGGGAGGGGGAATGAGCAGTTCTTC.

The chain joins TRBV19 to TRBJ1-5; unclear D gene. The CDR3 sequence is 16 residues long. V lost 4 bases and J 2 bases, leaving 15 bases between the germline ends. CDR1 is LNHDA and CDR2 is SQIVND in the germline V gene (reference sequence). The CDR3: CASSRMDGSGNQPQHF. The CDR3 DNA reads TGTGCCAGTAGTAGGATGGATGGGTCGGGCAATCAGCCCCAGCATTTT.

This clonotype was detected a few times. The gene calls are TRBV7-2 and TRBJ2-1; the D gene is possibly TRBD2 (5 bases). V lost 1 base to trimming and J lost 10 bases, with 20 bases between them. The V gene's germline CDR1 is SGHTA and CDR2 FQGNSA. The CDR3 runs 16 residues. Written as DNA, the CDR3 is TGTGCCAGCAGCTTAGGGCGGGCCCGGACTTTGGACGAGCAGTTCTTC. Translated, it gives CASSLGRARTLDEQFF.

The chain uses TRBV7-8 and TRBJ2-3; D perhaps matches TRBD1 (5 bases). There are 15 residues in the CDR3. Trimming shortened V by 5 bases and J by 4 bases, and 16 bases separated the two germline ends. Per germline, CDR1 SGHVS and CDR2 FQNEAQ. In DNA, the CDR3 is TGTGCCAGCAGCCACGCTGTCTGGGGCGCAGATACGCAGTATTTT. It yields the protein CASSHAVWGADTQYF.

The chain has TRBV6-2 or TRBV6-3 and TRBJ2-6; maybe TRBD2 (5 bases). CDR1 MNHEY and CDR2 SVGEGT come from the germline V gene. The CDR3 totals 22 residues. Trimming took 2 bases from V and 2 from J, leaving 28 bases between them. CDR3 nucleotide sequence: TGTGCCAGCAGTTACACTCTAGCCCCCCCTCTAGGGCATGGGGCTGGGGCCAACGTCCTGACTTTC. This gives the protein CASSYTLAPPLGHGAGANVLTF.

The rearrangement links TRBV7-6 to TRBJ2-5, with D possibly TRBD1 on 6 matching bases. Germline CDR1 and CDR2: SGHVS and FNYEAQ. The V and J ends lost 11 bases and 0 bases respectively, with 25 bases between them. The CDR3 is made up of 17 amino acids. CDR3 amino acids: CASGRNRATSYQETQYF. CDR3 bases: TGTGCCTCGGGTCGCAACAGGGCTACCTCGTACCAAGAGACCCAGTACTTC.

This clonotype was seen a handful of times. The genes are TRBV12-3 or TRBV12-4 and TRBJ1-5, with unresolved D. V lost 5 bases and J lost 0, with 8 bases in between. This CDR3 is 14 amino acids long. This chain's CDR3 is CASSHVYSNQPQHF. The CDR3 coding sequence is TGTGCCAGCAGTCACGTTTATAGCAATCAGCCCCAGCATTTT.

This clonotype came up a few times. The V call is TRBV7-2, the J call TRBJ2-7, with D unclear. V gave up 6 bases and J gave up 3 bases, with 18 bases separating them. This CDR3 comprises 15 residues. Germline V CDR1 and CDR2: SGHTA, FQGNSA. Here the CDR3 reads CASSPEWSANYEQYF. The CDR3 nucleotides read TGTGCCAGCAGTCCCGAGTGGTCCGCGAACTACGAGCAGTACTTC. Full variable domain (rest looked up from reference TRBV7-2 and TRBJ2-7): GAGVSQSPSNKVTEKGKDVELRCDPISGHTALYWYRQSLGQGLEFLIYFQGNSAPDKSGLPSDRFSAERTGGSVSTLTIQRTQQEDSAVYLCASSPEWSANYEQYFGPGTRLTVT.

The chain recombines TRBV3-1 with TRBJ2-3, with D uncertain. Trimming removed 2 bases from V and 4 bases from J, with 13 bases in between. The CDR3 runs 15 residues. The germline V gene encodes CDR1 LGHDT and CDR2 YNNKEL (reference sequence). CDR3 region: CASSQYASEADTQYF. The CDR3 region has the DNA TGTGCCAGCAGCCAATACGCCTCTGAGGCAGATACGCAGTATTTT.

This clonotype appeared a few times. The rearrangement joins TRBV28 to TRBJ1-6, with unresolved D. This CDR3 has 15 amino acids. Between the trimmed V and J ends, which lost 2 bases and 8 bases, there was a span of 13 bases. CDR1 is MDHEN and CDR2 is SYDVKM in the germline V gene. The DNA of the CDR3 is TGTGCCAGCAGTTTAATACTTACCCCCGATTCACCCCTCCACTTT. Residues: CASSLILTPDSPLHF.

This chain links TRBV6-8 with TRBJ2-4; TRBD1 or TRBD2 may be the D gene (5 bases each). The CDR3 runs 16 residues. CDR1 MNHGY and CDR2 SAAAGT come from the germline V gene. The V gene lost 7 bases and the J gene lost 3 bases, with 19 bases spanning the gap. The CDR3 DNA reads as TGTGCCAGCACCTCCTGGGCCGGGGCAGGCAAAAACATTCAGTACTTC. This translates into CASTSWAGAGKNIQYF.

The rearrangement links TRBV6-1 to TRBJ2-7; the match to TRBD2 covers 9 bases. CDR1 is MNHNS and CDR2 is SASEGT in the germline V gene. J gave up 1 base and V 5 bases, and 3 bases lay outside the gene matches. This CDR3 is built from 14 residues. The CDR3 spells CASSRLAASYEQYF. The CDR3 nucleotides are TGTGCCAGCAGTAGACTAGCGGCGTCCTACGAGCAGTACTTC.

This clonotype has a handful of counts. The chain carries TRBV4-3 and TRBJ1-2, with 8 positions matching TRBD1. Trimming removed 3 bases from V and 1 base from J; junction bases left unmatched: 1. This CDR3 is 14 amino acids long. Germline-derived CDR1 and CDR2 are LGHNA and YSLEER. Written as DNA, the CDR3 is TGCGCCAGCAGCCACACAGGGGGTAACTATGGCTACACCTTC. It translates to CASSHTGGNYGYTF.

CDR3 loop: CSAKNGGNTQYF. For the CDR3, the DNA is TGCAGTGCTAAAAATGGGGGGAATACGCAGTATTTT. The chain couples TRBV20-1 to TRBJ2-3; possible D gene TRBD2, 6 bases. The CDR3 length is 12 residues. Trimming shortened V by 4 bases and J by 7 bases, and 12 bases separated the two germline ends. The germline V gene encodes CDR1 DFQATT and CDR2 SNEGSKA (reference sequence).